The present entry profiles one T cell receptor (beta chain) with its context. Authors' analysis steps: Quantification of nucleated cells was approximated via reference gene primer amplification. Produced via immunoSEQ multiplex PCR; TCRdb's table is partial and in-frame only. V, J and clone size derive from that table, while D and trimming were established from the DNA sequence. The sample holds some 130,000 clones, around 89% seen once. Followed longitudinally, the Seattle patients had been enrolled during active infection. The CDR3 contains 15 residues. Germline assignment: CDR1 ENHRY and CDR2 SYGVKD. V was clipped by 7 bases and J by 3 bases; unmatched bases: 9. This record belongs to a study of blood T cell repertoires in COVID-19. The overall study: COVID-19 samples from acute and convalescent phases originated in the United States, Italy and Spain. The cDNA or gDNA used as material had been derived from T cells, B-cell-depleted T cells, or PBMCs.

Specimen: peripheral blood. The rearrangement joins TRBV10-3 to TRBJ1-1, with 9 bases identical to TRBD1. The receptor was isolated from a man aged 55 to 70 with COVID-19, enrolled during active disease. The chain's CDR3 is CAITKGQGVDTEAFF. CDR3 DNA: TGTGCCATCACTAAGGGACAGGGCGTAGACACTGAAGCTTTCTTT.